Shown below are 32 T cell receptor beta chains from a single sample sequenced in a study of blood T cell repertoires in COVID-19. Libraries were prepared by immunoSEQ multiplex PCR; TCRdb keeps only in-frame clonotypes and omits some of them. The data hold about half a million clones, with approximately 90% observed a single time. The sequenced sample consisted of PBMCs or T cells enriched from blood (not recorded which). All receptors come from a woman in her fifties or sixties who had recovered from COVID-19.

This chain connects TRBV7-2 to TRBJ1-4, with 10 bases identical to TRBD1. The CDR3 covers 16 residues. Trimming took 6 bases from V and 7 from J; bases not matched to a gene: 11. Per germline, CDR1 SGHTA and CDR2 FQGNSA. This chain's CDR3 is CASSRGPGQGSEKLFF. CDR3 coding DNA: TGTGCCAGCAGTCGCGGGCCGGGACAGGGGAGTGAAAAACTGTTTTTT.

The V and J genes are TRBV19 and TRBJ1-6; possibly TRBD1 for D (6 bases). Germline V lookup: CDR1 LNHDA, CDR2 SQIVND (reference sequence). The V gene lost 10 bases and the J gene lost 9 bases, with 16 bases spanning the gap. CDR3 length: 13 amino acids. DNA of the CDR3: TGTGCCACTAGGGGGACATCACTTTCACCCCTCCACTTT. It codes for CATRGTSLSPLHF.

This clone was observed once. V gene TRBV11-2 combines with J gene TRBJ2-3, with 8 bases fitting TRBD1. J lost 1 base, V lost 6 bases, and 9 bases had no gene match. Germline CDR1 and CDR2: SGHAT and FQNNGV. CDR3 length: 16 residues. The CDR3 DNA sequence: TGTGCCAGCAGGGTGCATTTGGGACAGGGCACAGATACGCAGTATTTT. It codes for CASRVHLGQGTDTQYF.

This sequence joins TRBV5-1 and TRBJ2-6; unclear D gene. This CDR3 region has 16 residues. Germline V gives CDR1 SGHRS, CDR2 YFSETQ. The germline V and J ends were trimmed by 4 bases and 0 bases, with 11 bases remaining between them. The CDR3 bases are TGCGCCAGCAGCCCAGCGCCACACTCTGGGGCCAACGTCCTGACTTTC. Residues: CASSPAPHSGANVLTF.

The V call is TRBV27, the J call TRBJ1-6; D is ambiguous. Trimming removed 5 bases at V and 0 bases at J, with 17 bases between. CDR1 and CDR2 (germline): MNHEY, SMNVEV (reference sequence). The CDR3 consists of 18 residues. The CDR3 coding sequence is TGTGCCAGCAGTCAAAAATTGATACCGAGCTCCTATAATTCACCCCTCCACTTT. It yields the protein CASSQKLIPSSYNSPLHF.

This clone was observed once. The genes are TRBV19 and TRBJ2-1; D is possibly TRBD2 (5 bases). CDR1 is LNHDA, CDR2 SQIVND, per germline (reference sequence). CDR3 size: 15 residues. V lost 3 bases to trimming and J lost 8 bases, with 17 bases between them. The CDR3 is CASSIPGREGYEQFF. In DNA, the CDR3 is TGTGCCAGTAGTATTCCGGGCCGGGAAGGCTATGAGCAGTTCTTC.

This chain uses TRBV19 with TRBJ2-7; TRBD1 aligns across 7 bases. V was clipped by 4 bases and J by 2 bases; unmatched bases: 8. This CDR3 region has 15 residues. Germline V gene sequence: CDR1 LNHDA, CDR2 SQIVND (reference sequence). The CDR3 DNA is TGTGCCAGTAGTACCGCCGGGACAGCAACCTACGAGCAGTACTTC. Protein sequence: CASSTAGTATYEQYF.

The chain combines TRBV12-3 or TRBV12-4 with TRBJ2-7; 9 nucleotides align to TRBD1. This CDR3 region has 13 residues. V shed 5 bases and J 6 bases; nucleotides not matched to a gene: 5. The CDR3 bases are TGTGCCAGCAGTAAAGGACAGGGGAGCGAGCAGTACGTC. Translated: CASSKGQGSEQYV.

As for this clone: The junction and the germline gene differ at one end; a read error may be behind it. The chain employs TRBV5-6 and TRBJ1-2; D uncertain. The length of the CDR3 is 13 residues. Germline-derived CDR1 and CDR2 are SGHDT and YYEEEE. This CDR3 is CASRLAVLDGYTF. The CDR3, as DNA: TGTGCCAGCAGATTGGCGGTTCTGGATGGCTACACCTTC.

In its sample, this clone was seen a few times. The rearrangement joins TRBV27 to TRBJ2-7; 7 bases map to TRBD1. The CDR3 sequence is 16 residues long. The ends lost 6 bases at V and 4 bases at J; junction bases unmatched: 15. Germline V lookup: CDR1 MNHEY, CDR2 SMNVEV (reference sequence). In DNA, the CDR3 is TGTGCCAGCAGACCGAAGAGACAGGGATATATTTACGAGCAGTACTTC. The encoded protein is CASRPKRQGYIYEQYF.

The chain joins TRBV13 to TRBJ1-1, with 10 bases identical to TRBD1. CDR1 and CDR2 from the germline V gene are PRHDT and FYEKMQ (reference sequence). The CDR3 sequence is 13 residues long. J gave up 10 bases and V 8 bases, and 10 bases lay outside the gene matches. The CDR3 sequence: CASRQGALGLAFF. The CDR3 nucleotides read TGTGCCAGCCGACAGGGGGCCCTGGGGTTAGCTTTCTTT.

This clone was counted a single time. This chain joins TRBV5-8 and TRBJ2-2; the match to TRBD1 covers 9 bases. V gave up 4 bases and J gave up 7 bases; unmatched junction bases: 8. Germline V gene data show CDR1 as SGHTS and CDR2 as YDEGEE. The CDR3 runs to 15 residues. This CDR3 reads CASSNGQGRVGELFF. As DNA, the CDR3 is TGTGCCAGCAGCAACGGACAGGGGAGGGTCGGGGAGCTGTTTTTT.

The J gene is TRBJ1-3, the V gene TRBV6-5; TRBD1 matches at 8 bases. CDR3 size: 15 residues. V shed 2 bases, J shed 2 bases, and the junction held 2 bases outside the gene matches. Germline V gene sequence: CDR1 MNHEY, CDR2 SVGAGI. The DNA of the CDR3 is TGTGCCAGCAGTTACCAGGGGGCGCCTGGAAACACCATATATTTT. This gives the protein CASSYQGAPGNTIYF.

In this sample, this clone turned up a few times. The sample contains more than one DNA sequence encoding this CDR3. The genes are TRBV6-5 and TRBJ1-6; 8 bases align to TRBD1. The junction had 5 bases not matched to a gene; V was cut back by 0 bases and J by 10 bases. Germline CDR1 reads MNHEY; CDR2 reads SVGAGI. CDR3 length equals 15 residues. The CDR3 spells CASSYSGQGESPLHF. As DNA, the CDR3 is TGTGCCAGCAGTTACTCAGGACAGGGAGAATCACCCCTCCACTTT.

The rearrangement uses TRBV25-1 and TRBJ1-6; D remains unclear. The CDR3 is 17 residues long. The ends were cut back, 4 bases at V and 0 bases at J, with 13 bases in the middle. Germline lookup yields CDR1 MGHDK and CDR2 SYGVNS. The CDR3 coding sequence is TGTGCCAGCAGTGGGACTACTTCACGCTCCTATAATTCACCCCTCCACTTT. Encoded protein: CASSGTTSRSYNSPLHF. Full variable domain (outside the CDR3, taken from reference TRBV25-1 and TRBJ1-6): EADIYQTPRYLVIGTGKKITLECSQTMGHDKMYWYQQDPGMELHLIHYSYGVNSTEKGDLSSESTVSRIRTEHFPLTLESARPSHTSQYLCASSGTTSRSYNSPLHFGNGTRLTVT.

The chain recombines TRBV28 with TRBJ1-1, with TRBD1 as a possible D gene (6 bases). Germline CDR1 MDHEN, CDR2 SYDVKM. V lost 3 bases to trimming and J lost 1 base, with 12 bases between them. The CDR3 totals 15 residues. CDR3 nucleotide sequence: TGTGCCAGCAGTTTTCCCGACAGGCCGAACACTGAAGCTTTCTTT. This translates into CASSFPDRPNTEAFF.

V gene TRBV2 combines with J gene TRBJ2-7; TRBD1 agrees at 9 bases. The CDR3 is made up of 12 amino acids. The junction had 3 bases not matched to a gene; V was cut back by 9 bases and J by 3 bases. Germline loops: CDR1 SNHLY, CDR2 FYNNEI. The DNA for the CDR3 is TGTGCCAGTGGGACAGGGATCTACGAGCAGTACGTC. Translating gives CASGTGIYEQYV.

This sequence joins TRBV24-1 and TRBJ2-1, with D possibly TRBD2 on 5 matching bases. The CDR3 consists of 14 residues. CDR1 and CDR2 from the germline V gene are KGHDR and SFDVKD. V dropped 6 bases and J dropped 8 bases, with 16 bases sitting between them. CDR3: CATSFSAVGDEQFF. DNA for the CDR3: TGTGCCACCAGTTTTAGCGCGGTGGGCGATGAGCAGTTCTTC.

In this sample, this clone turned up once. The same CDR3 is also encoded by other DNA sequences in this sample. The CDR3 DNA follows: TGTGCCAGCTCACCAGGGACAGGGCTGGAGCAGTACGTC. This encodes CASSPGTGLEQYV. V gene TRBV18 combines with J gene TRBJ2-7; 9 bases fit TRBD1. This CDR3 is built from 13 residues. V dropped 2 bases and J dropped 7; count of bases not matched to a gene: 3. Germline CDR1 is KGHSH and CDR2 is LQKENI.

The chain employs TRBV28 and TRBJ2-2; 8 nucleotides align to TRBD1. Germline values: CDR1 MDHEN, CDR2 SYDVKM. Germline trimming cut 2 bases from V and 2 bases from J; bases unmatched to any gene: 4. There are 16 residues in the CDR3. Here the CDR3 DNA reads TGTGCCAGCAGTTTAACAGGGGGTCGTAACACCGGGGAGCTGTTTTTT. This sequence encodes CASSLTGGRNTGELFF.

The chain carries TRBV6-5 and TRBJ1-5, with 7 bases identical to TRBD1. Germline V lookup: CDR1 MNHEY, CDR2 SVGAGI. This CDR3 spans 15 amino acids. J was trimmed by 7 bases and V by 6 bases; bases with no gene match: 12. CDR3 sequence (DNA): TGTGCCAGCAGCCTCCGGACAGGCGGCGTACAGCCCCAGCATTTT. This encodes CASSLRTGGVQPQHF.

The CDR3 DNA reads TGTGCCAGCAGCCACCCCCGGACGCGGGCGGCTGAAGCTTTCTTT. Encoded protein: CASSHPRTRAAEAFF. The rearrangement joins TRBV3-1 (or the pseudogene TRBV3-2) to TRBJ1-1; D unclear. The germline V and J ends were trimmed by 3 bases and 6 bases, with 17 bases remaining between them. Germline values: CDR1 LGHDT, CDR2 YNNKEL (reference sequence). The CDR3 has 15 residues.

As concerns this clone: The identical CDR3 is also encoded by other nucleotide sequences in the sample. This chain joins TRBV12-3 or TRBV12-4 and TRBJ1-2; TRBD1 aligns across 7 bases. The CDR3 runs to 13 residues. After removal of 4 bases from V and 4 bases from J, the junction contained 3 bases not matched to a gene. CDR3 sequence (DNA): TGTGCCAGCAGTTCCGGACAGGTCTATGGCTACACCTTC. Encoded protein: CASSSGQVYGYTF.

This sequence joins TRBV9 and TRBJ2-3; 9 positions agree with TRBD2. V trimming: 4 bases; J trimming: 5 bases; junction bases outside the gene matches: 11. Germline-derived CDR1 and CDR2 are SGDLS and YYNGEE. This CDR3 is 16 amino acids long. As DNA, the CDR3 is TGTGCCAGCAGCCCCTGGAGCGGGGGGTTGGGAGATACGCAGTATTTT. It is translated as CASSPWSGGLGDTQYF.

The J gene is TRBJ2-5, the V gene TRBV29-1; 8 positions agree with TRBD2. CDR1 and CDR2 from the germline V gene are SQVTM and ANQGSEA. The J segment lost 2 bases and the V segment lost 6 bases, leaving 5 bases of the junction unmatched. The CDR3 consists of 13 residues. The CDR3: CSVGSGKQETQYF. In nucleotides, the CDR3 is TGCAGCGTGGGTAGCGGGAAACAAGAGACCCAGTACTTC. The full variable domain, in which reference TRBV29-1 and TRBJ2-5 provide the parts outside the CDR3, is SAVISQKPSRDICQRGTSLTIQCQVDSQVTMMFWYRQQPGQSLTLIATANQGSEATYESGFVIDKFPISRPNLTFSTLTVSNMSPEDSSIYLCSVGSGKQETQYFGPGTRLLVL.

The genes are TRBV11-2 and TRBJ2-5, with TRBD2 matching over 15 bases. Germline assignment: CDR1 SGHAT and CDR2 FQNNGV. The CDR3 covers 19 residues. The V gene end was trimmed by 1 base and the J gene end by 0 bases; junction bases not matched to a gene: 6. CDR3 sequence: CASSLGGLAGGRYQETQYF. CDR3 bases: TGTGCCAGCAGCTTAGGCGGACTAGCGGGGGGGCGGTACCAAGAGACCCAGTACTTC.

V usage is TRBV5-4 and J usage is TRBJ2-1, with D possibly matching TRBD1 (6 bases). V was trimmed by 2 bases and J by 0 bases, leaving 12 bases between them. Germline lookup yields CDR1 SGHNT and CDR2 YYREEE (reference sequence). This CDR3 comprises 16 residues. Here the CDR3 reads CASSFAGASSYNEQFF. DNA of the CDR3: TGTGCCAGCAGCTTTGCAGGGGCAAGCTCCTACAATGAGCAGTTCTTC.

The chain joins TRBV18 to TRBJ1-3, with TRBD1 as a possible D gene (5 bases). The CDR3 runs to 16 residues. Germline V gene sequence: CDR1 KGHSH, CDR2 LQKENI. Trimming pared 3 bases from V and 0 bases from J, leaving 12 bases between. This CDR3 reads CASSPTNRISGNTIYF. In nucleotides, the CDR3 is TGTGCCAGCTCACCTACAAACAGGATCTCTGGAAACACCATATATTTT.

The rearrangement uses TRBV27 and TRBJ2-4, with D possibly matching TRBD2 (6 bases). The CDR3 is 16 residues long. Germline V gives CDR1 MNHEY, CDR2 SMNVEV (reference sequence). V lost 5 bases to trimming and J lost 0 bases, with 14 bases between them. The CDR3 nucleotides read TGTGCCAGCAGTCTGGAGGGGCCAATAGCCAAAAACATTCAGTACTTC. Its protein is CASSLEGPIAKNIQYF.

The V and J genes are TRBV19 and TRBJ1-5; no clear D gene. This CDR3 is built from 15 residues. The V end lost 3 bases, the J end lost 6 bases, and 15 bases lay between the germline ends. The germline CDR1 and CDR2 sequences are LNHDA and SQIVND (reference sequence). The CDR3 spells CASSMGFAGGQPQHF. The CDR3 DNA is TGTGCCAGTAGTATGGGGTTTGCGGGCGGTCAGCCCCAGCATTTT.

This clone came up once. This chain connects TRBV2 to TRBJ2-2, with TRBD1 matching 7 bases. The germline V gene has CDR1 SNHLY and CDR2 FYNNEI. The CDR3 length is 12 residues. V shed 7 bases, J shed 6 bases, and the junction held 2 bases outside the gene matches. The DNA for the CDR3 is TGTGCCAGCACCGGACAGGCCGGGGAGCTGTTTTTT. The encoded protein is CASTGQAGELFF. Drawing the rest from reference TRBV2 and TRBJ2-2, the complete variable domain is EPEVTQTPSHQVTQMGQEVILRCVPISNHLYFYWYRQILGQKVEFLVSFYNNEISEKSEIFDDQFSVERPDGSNFTLKIRSTKLEDSAMYFCASTGQAGELFFGEGSRLTVL.

The rearrangement links TRBV2 to TRBJ2-1; perhaps TRBD1 as D (5 bases). Germline V gene sequence: CDR1 SNHLY, CDR2 FYNNEI. V was shortened by 3 bases and J by 6 bases, with 9 bases between the two germline ends. This CDR3 has 13 amino acids. The CDR3 nucleotides read TGTGCCAGCAGTGAGGTGGGGCCCAATGAGCAGTTCTTC. This translates into CASSEVGPNEQFF.